Listed here are 30 T cell receptor beta chains from one sample, sequenced in a study of regulatory T cells in long-lasting Graves disease. Researchers made TCR beta libraries by using iRepertoire HTBI primers and running Arm-PCR on CDR3 regions. TCRdb re-called the multiplex PCR reads with MiXCR, one entry per CDR3 protein. In the table there are 400,000 to 550,000 distinct CDR3 sequences, about a sixth of which are singletons. Regarding time point: newly diagnosed GD, antithyroid drugs for less than 3 months. From RNA extracted from PBMCs, the TCR library was made. This same sample was also taken into another study, of T cells in Graves' hyperthyroidism and ophthalmopathy.

The sequences come from peripheral blood mononuclear cells (PBMCs), collected at new diagnosis, from a patient treated with antithyroid drugs. The origin of the receptors is a woman aged 18-29 years with Graves disease.

Here the CDR3 reads CASRMGQSGYTF. CDR3 sequence (DNA): TGTGCCAGCAGGATGGGACAGTCGGGCTACACCTTC. The V gene is TRBV27, the J gene TRBJ1-2, with 7 bases fitting TRBD1. The germline V gene encodes CDR1 MNHEY and CDR2 SMNVEV (reference sequence). Losses at the gene ends were 6 bases for V and 8 bases for J; bases not matched to a gene: 6. The CDR3 length is 12 residues.

This clonotype has a count of ten or more. The chain combines TRBV6-1 with TRBJ2-7; TRBD1 aligns across 7 bases. CDR1 MNHNS and CDR2 SASEGT come from the germline V gene. V was clipped by 6 bases and J by 3 bases; unmatched bases: 5. There are 13 residues in the CDR3. This CDR3 reads CASRGRGFYEQYF. In DNA, the CDR3 is TGTGCCAGCAGGGGCAGGGGGTTCTACGAGCAGTACTTC.

Ten or more counts support this clonotype. V usage is TRBV12-3 or TRBV12-4 and J usage is TRBJ1-6; D gene uncertain. V lost 5 bases to trimming and J lost 10 bases, with 12 bases between them. The CDR3 has 13 residues. The CDR3 DNA sequence: TGTGCCAGCAGTCTTGGAATACAATCACCCCTCCACTTT. Protein product: CASSLGIQSPLHF.

This clonotype has ten or more counts. The chain is built from TRBV11-2 and TRBJ2-2; a possible D gene is TRBD2 (6 bases). The V end was cut by 2 bases, the J end by 7 bases, with 14 bases between. The CDR3 length is 15 residues. Germline lookup yields CDR1 SGHAT and CDR2 FQNNGV. The CDR3: CASSLQLGRSGELFF. CDR3 nucleotide sequence: TGTGCCAGCAGCTTACAACTAGGGAGGAGCGGGGAGCTGTTTTTT.

This clonotype was detected ten times or more. This sequence joins TRBV7-8 and TRBJ2-2; D may be TRBD1 (6 bases). Germline V CDR1 and CDR2: SGHVS, FQNEAQ. The CDR3 has 14 amino acids. Trimming stripped 4 bases from V and 2 bases from J, with 8 bases between. CDR3: CASSSQGNTGELFF. The CDR3 DNA is TGTGCCAGCAGCTCACAGGGAAACACCGGGGAGCTGTTTTTT.

Many counts were recorded for this clonotype. V usage is TRBV12-3 or TRBV12-4 and J usage is TRBJ2-2; D is possibly TRBD1 (5 bases). The CDR3 extends over 15 amino acids. Trimming removed 0 bases from V and 6 bases from J, with 11 bases in between. CDR3 nucleotide sequence: TGTGCCAGCAGTTTAGCGGGGCCACAGGCCGGGGAGCTGTTTTTT. Protein product: CASSLAGPQAGELFF.

There are a few counts of this clonotype. This chain uses TRBV20-1 with TRBJ2-1; D is uncertain. Germline V gene sequence: CDR1 DFQATT, CDR2 SNEGSKA (reference sequence). With 6 bases removed from V and 0 bases from J, the gap between germline ends came to 30 bases. The CDR3 consists of 20 residues. The CDR3 coding sequence is TGCAGTGCGCCCCAGCTTACCTCACGAAGCCCGGCGAGCTCCTACAATGAGCAGTTCTTC. It is translated as CSAPQLTSRSPASSYNEQFF.

The rearrangement joins TRBV7-2 to TRBJ1-3, with D maybe TRBD1 (6 bases). CDR1 is SGHTA and CDR2 is FQGNSA in the germline V gene. V was trimmed by 5 bases and J by 2 bases, leaving 19 bases between them. This CDR3 spans 17 amino acids. CDR3 coding DNA: TGTGCCAGCAGCCTCCACCCCCCGGGGGCAGCTGGAAACACCATATATTTT. This codes for CASSLHPPGAAGNTIYF.

In regard to this clonotype: One base away lies a much larger clone, so this may be a sequencing read error. The chain links TRBV11-1 to TRBJ2-2; 7 bases align to TRBD1. The CDR3 length is 15 residues. With V trimmed by 6 bases and J by 7 bases, 11 bases remained unmatched. Germline V gene data show CDR1 as SGHAT and CDR2 as FQDESV (reference sequence). CDR3 in DNA: TGTGCCAGCAGGCCGCCAGGGGGTCGGATCGGGGAGCTGTTTTTT. It encodes CASRPPGGRIGELFF.

This clonotype has a handful of counts. The chain has TRBV20-1 and TRBJ2-2; the match to TRBD2 covers 13 bases. The CDR3 is 20 residues long. CDR1 and CDR2 from the germline V gene are DFQATT and SNEGSKA (reference sequence). With 0 bases clipped from V and 4 bases from J, the junction kept 14 bases outside the gene matches. DNA for the CDR3: TGCAGTGCTAGAGATTTATTACGGACTAGCGGGAGATTGAGCACCGGGGAGCTGTTTTTT. It translates to CSARDLLRTSGRLSTGELFF.

This clonotype was observed a handful of times. The chain carries TRBV19 and TRBJ2-3; TRBD2 matches at 10 bases. The CDR3 has 12 amino acids. The V gene's germline CDR1 is LNHDA and CDR2 SQIVND (reference sequence). J lost 12 bases, V lost 3 bases, and 3 bases had no gene match. Here the CDR3 reads CASSIGLADQYF. The CDR3 bases are TGTGCCAGTAGTATCGGACTAGCGGATCAGTATTTT.

V usage is TRBV7-9 and J usage is TRBJ2-1; no clear D. Germline V gene data show CDR1 as SEHNR and CDR2 as FQNEAQ (reference sequence). This CDR3 is built from 14 residues. Trimming removed 5 bases from V and 6 bases from J, with 14 bases in between. The CDR3: CASSVVGMPNEQFF. DNA for the CDR3: TGTGCCAGCAGCGTAGTCGGAATGCCCAATGAGCAGTTCTTC.

This chain joins TRBV7-8 and TRBJ2-2, with 14 bases aligning to TRBD2. The CDR3 runs to 17 residues. V was pared by 1 base and J by 5 bases, with 3 bases of the junction left unmatched. Germline V gene lookup returns CDR1 SGHVS and CDR2 FQNEAQ. In DNA form, the CDR3 reads TGTGCCAGCAGCTTAGGGAGACTAGCGGGAGGGACCGGGGAGCTGTTTTTT. Its translation: CASSLGRLAGGTGELFF. Full variable domain (rest looked up from reference TRBV7-8 and TRBJ2-2): GAGVSQSPRYKVAKRGQDVALRCDPISGHVSLFWYQQALGQGPEFLTYFQNEAQLDKSGLPSDRFFAERPEGSVSTLKIQRTQQEDSAVYLCASSLGRLAGGTGELFFGEGSRLTVL.

The chain uses TRBV7-2 and TRBJ1-4; no definite D call. This CDR3 is built from 15 residues. Trimming shortened V by 1 base and J by 4 bases, and 10 bases separated the two germline ends. In germline, CDR1 is SGHTA, CDR2 FQGNSA. The CDR3 region is CASSLGGSYNEKLFF. The CDR3 nucleotides read TGTGCCAGCAGCTTAGGCGGGAGCTATAATGAAAAACTGTTTTTT.

This clonotype was seen at least ten times. V usage is TRBV30 and J usage is TRBJ1-2, with D possibly TRBD1 on 5 matching bases. V gave up 5 bases and J gave up 2 bases, with 15 bases separating them. Germline V gene lookup returns CDR1 GTSNPN and CDR2 SVGIG (reference sequence). This CDR3 has 14 residues. The CDR3 is CAWATGTGNYGYTF. The CDR3 DNA reads TGTGCCTGGGCTACCGGGACGGGAAACTATGGCTACACCTTC.

Concerning this clonotype: Possible read error: a much larger clone is one base away. The chain recombines TRBV7-2 with TRBJ2-6; a weak D match, TRBD2 (5 bases). V gave up 1 base and J gave up 2 bases, with 18 bases separating them. Germline loops: CDR1 SGHTA, CDR2 FQGNSA. The CDR3 extends over 19 amino acids. The CDR3 reads CASSLVFQRLGPGANVLTF. CDR3 DNA sequence: TGTGCCAGCAGCTTAGTATTCCAGCGGTTAGGCCCTGGGGCCAACGTCCTGACTTTC.

This clonotype was found many times. The chain is built from TRBV7-2 and TRBJ1-2; D possibly corresponds to TRBD1 (5 bases). Germline V CDR1 and CDR2: SGHTA, FQGNSA. The CDR3 sequence is 15 residues long. V was shortened by 5 bases and J by 3 bases, with 16 bases between the two germline ends. CDR3 DNA sequence: TGTGCCAGCAGCGTTTCAGGTGGACACCACTATGGCTACACCTTC. This gives the protein CASSVSGGHHYGYTF.

This clonotype came up many times. V usage is TRBV28 and J usage is TRBJ1-5; the match to TRBD1 covers 7 bases. Germline CDR1 reads MDHEN; CDR2 reads SYDVKM. This CDR3 contains 15 residues. Germline trimming cut 6 bases from V and 3 bases from J; bases unmatched to any gene: 8. CDR3 amino acids: CASSQRGQHNQPQHF. CDR3 sequence (DNA): TGTGCCAGCAGCCAAAGGGGACAGCACAATCAGCCCCAGCATTTT.

The chain is built from TRBV29-1 and TRBJ2-1, with D maybe TRBD1 (5 bases). V lost 4 bases to trimming and J lost 1 base, with 23 bases between them. Germline loops: CDR1 SQVTM, CDR2 ANQGSEA. This CDR3 comprises 18 residues. As DNA, the CDR3 is TGCAGCGTTGGGTTGGGGCCCGTCACGCCGACATCCTACAATGAGCAGTTCTTC. Protein product: CSVGLGPVTPTSYNEQFF.

In its sample, this clonotype was seen a few times. This chain links TRBV6-5 with TRBJ1-2; D is possibly TRBD1 (5 bases). Trimming cost V 2 bases and J 0 bases, with 10 bases left between them. Germline assignment: CDR1 MNHEY and CDR2 SVGAGI. This CDR3 is 15 amino acids long. The CDR3 coding sequence is TGTGCCAGCAGTTACGAAGGGGTCCCTAACTATGGCTACACCTTC. This codes for CASSYEGVPNYGYTF.

This clonotype has just a few counts. J is TRBJ2-7 and V is TRBV2, with D possibly matching TRBD2 (5 bases). Between the trimmed V and J ends, which lost 4 bases and 6 bases, there was a span of 19 bases. Germline V CDR1 and CDR2: SNHLY, FYNNEI. The CDR3 consists of 15 residues. The CDR3 bases are TGTGCCAGCAGTGGAGTTGGGAGCAGCCTGTCCGAGCAGTACTTC. Translating gives CASSGVGSSLSEQYF.

A note on this clonotype: This may arise from a read error, as a much more abundant clone is one base away. The chain couples TRBV28 to TRBJ2-7; D ambiguous. V was cut by 8 bases and J by 7 bases, with 15 bases left in between. Germline assignment: CDR1 MDHEN and CDR2 SYDVKM. The CDR3 is made up of 12 amino acids. This CDR3 is CASGIRSNEQYF. Here the CDR3 DNA reads TGTGCCAGCGGGATCCGTAGCAATGAGCAGTACTTC. Filled out from reference TRBV28 and TRBJ2-7, the complete variable domain reads DVKVTQSSRYLVKRTGEKVFLECVQDMDHENMFWYRQDPGLGLRLIYFSYDVKMKEKGDIPEGYSVSREKKERFSLILESASTNQTSMYLCASGIRSNEQYFGPGTRLTVT.

This clonotype was counted between two and nine times. The rearrangement links TRBV28 to TRBJ1-1; D is undetermined. Trimming took 1 base from V and 4 from J, leaving 10 bases between them. The CDR3 is 14 residues long. Germline CDR1 MDHEN, CDR2 SYDVKM. CDR3 sequence (DNA): TGTGCCAGCAGTTTATTCCCGTCGAGCACTGAAGCTTTCTTT. Residues: CASSLFPSSTEAFF.

Many counts were recorded for this clonotype. This sequence joins TRBV20-1 and TRBJ1-5, with 7 bases lining up with TRBD1. This CDR3 comprises 16 residues. V shed 1 base, J shed 3 bases, and the junction held 9 bases outside the gene matches. The germline V gene encodes CDR1 DFQATT and CDR2 SNEGSKA (reference sequence). CDR3 nucleotides: TGCAGTGCTAGAGGCCGGGACAGCCGAACCAATCAGCCCCAGCATTTT. Residues: CSARGRDSRTNQPQHF.

The gene calls are TRBV2 and TRBJ2-2; 7 bases agree with TRBD1. The trim removed 6 bases at V and 4 bases at J, leaving 5 bases unmatched. The CDR3 is 14 amino acids. Germline V gene sequence: CDR1 SNHLY, CDR2 FYNNEI. CDR3 in DNA: TGTGCCAGCAGGGCCGGGACAGCCACCGGGGAGCTGTTTTTT. The encoded protein is CASRAGTATGELFF.

At least ten counts were recorded for this clonotype. The chain couples TRBV7-2 to TRBJ2-1, with D possibly called TRBD1 or TRBD2 (5 bases each). The CDR3 runs to 17 residues. Trimming shortened V by 5 bases and J by 7 bases, and 24 bases separated the two germline ends. The germline gives CDR1 SGHTA, CDR2 FQGNSA. DNA of the CDR3: TGTGCCAGCAGCCCCCGGGACGGGCTTAGAGTGGTAAATGAGCAGTTCTTC. Amino acids: CASSPRDGLRVVNEQFF.

The chain uses TRBV4-3 and TRBJ2-4; 8 bases are shared with TRBD2. CDR1 LGHNA and CDR2 YSLEER come from the germline V gene. The CDR3 totals 20 residues. Trimming took 0 bases from V and 0 from J; bases not matched to a gene: 13. The CDR3 coding sequence is TGCGCCAGCAGCCAAGATAGAGTAACTAGCGGAGCACTAGCCAAAAACATTCAGTACTTC. Translation gives CASSQDRVTSGALAKNIQYF.

This clonotype was picked up many times. This rearrangement joins TRBV7-2 to TRBJ2-7; tentatively, D is TRBD2 (5 bases). The V gene's germline CDR1 is SGHTA and CDR2 FQGNSA. This CDR3 has 15 residues. Trimming shortened V by 1 base and J by 4 bases, and 14 bases separated the two germline ends. The CDR3 reads CASSLVSGQNYEQYF. The CDR3 DNA reads TGTGCCAGCAGCTTAGTCAGCGGTCAGAATTACGAGCAGTACTTC.

This chain connects TRBV19 to TRBJ2-7, with D unclear. V lost 7 bases to trimming and J lost 0 bases, with 10 bases between them. Germline V CDR1 and CDR2: LNHDA, SQIVND (reference sequence). The CDR3 runs to 13 residues. CDR3 sequence: CASMSESSYEQYF. In nucleotides, the CDR3 is TGTGCCAGTATGTCAGAGAGCTCCTACGAGCAGTACTTC.

The V and J genes are TRBV19 and TRBJ1-1, with no clear D. This CDR3 region has 14 residues. Trimming shortened V by 3 bases and J by 3 bases, and 11 bases separated the two germline ends. Per germline, CDR1 LNHDA and CDR2 SQIVND (reference sequence). DNA for the CDR3: TGTGCCAGTAGTATCCGACTCGGGGACACTGAAGCTTTCTTT. Translating gives CASSIRLGDTEAFF.